The 25 T cell receptor beta chains below all came from one sample that was sequenced in a study of blood T cell repertoires in COVID-19. Clones were read by immunoSEQ multiplex PCR, and TCRdb kept only the in-frame ones, dropping some. The table records some 270,000 clones, roughly 89% of them present only once. Sequenced sample: peripheral blood. The receptors come from an older woman with COVID-19, enrolled during active disease.

This clone was counted a single time. The chain recombines TRBV7-7 with TRBJ2-5; 7 positions agree with TRBD2. Per the germline V gene, CDR1 is SSHAT and CDR2 is FNYEAQ (reference sequence). Germline trimming cut 4 bases from V and 5 bases from J; bases unmatched to any gene: 7. The CDR3 covers 14 residues. As DNA, the CDR3 is TGTGCCAGCAGCTCGGGACTATCTAGGGAGACCCAGTACTTC. Amino acids: CASSSGLSRETQYF.

The rearrangement links TRBV3-1 (or the pseudogene TRBV3-2) to TRBJ1-6; 8 positions agree with TRBD1. From germline, CDR1 is LGHDT and CDR2 YNNKEL (reference sequence). This CDR3 region has 17 residues. With 8 bases clipped from V and 7 bases from J, the junction kept 16 bases outside the gene matches. The CDR3 bases are TGTGCCAGCTCGGGACAGGTGAACTCTTTGGGAAATTCACCCCTCCACTTT. It encodes CASSGQVNSLGNSPLHF.

The chain has TRBV29-1 and TRBJ1-2, with D possibly TRBD1 on 6 matching bases. The CDR3 totals 13 residues. The V gene lost 7 bases and the J gene lost 0 bases, with 12 bases spanning the gap. Per germline, CDR1 SQVTM and CDR2 ANQGSEA. The CDR3 coding sequence is TGCAGCGGACAACAGGGAGCTAACTATGGCTACACCTTC. It specifies CSGQQGANYGYTF.

The chain combines TRBV14 with TRBJ1-3; D gene unclear. Trimming stripped 5 bases from V and 4 bases from J, with 9 bases between. The CDR3 runs 13 residues. Germline V CDR1 and CDR2: SGHDN, FVKESK. Here the CDR3 reads CASSAQMGNTIYF. Written as DNA, the CDR3 is TGTGCCAGCAGCGCCCAGATGGGAAACACCATATATTTT.

In nucleotides, the CDR3 is TGTGCCAGTAGTATTTCGACAGGGCCATTCTCTGGAAACACCATATATTTT. Its protein is CASSISTGPFSGNTIYF. The chain carries TRBV19 and TRBJ1-3; 7 bases match TRBD1. CDR3 length: 17 residues. Germline CDR1 and CDR2: LNHDA and SQIVND (reference sequence). V was pared by 3 bases and J by 0 bases, with 8 bases of the junction left unmatched.

This clone was seen only once. The rearrangement links TRBV7-2 to TRBJ2-5; 7 nucleotides agree with TRBD1. The CDR3 runs 14 residues. With 3 bases clipped from V and 3 bases from J, the junction kept 4 bases outside the gene matches. Germline loops: CDR1 SGHTA, CDR2 FQGNSA. CDR3 sequence reads: CASSFTGTEETQYF. The CDR3 nucleotides read TGTGCCAGCAGCTTTACCGGGACAGAAGAGACCCAGTACTTC.

The chain employs TRBV5-1 and TRBJ2-5, with TRBD2 identical over 8 bases. CDR3 length equals 17 residues. The J segment lost 2 bases and the V segment lost 4 bases, leaving 13 bases of the junction unmatched. Germline-derived CDR1 and CDR2 are SGHRS and YFSETQ. The CDR3 DNA is TGCGCCAGCAGCACCCCGGAGAGGTTAGCGGGGCAAGAGACCCAGTACTTC. Protein product: CASSTPERLAGQETQYF.

This chain joins TRBV4-3 and TRBJ1-6, with 8 bases fitting TRBD1. CDR3 length equals 15 residues. CDR1 and CDR2 (germline): LGHNA, YSLEER. After removal of 4 bases from V and 9 bases from J, the junction contained 8 bases not matched to a gene. CDR3 region: CASSPQWTGSSPLHF. DNA for the CDR3: TGCGCCAGCAGCCCGCAATGGACAGGGAGTTCACCCCTCCACTTT.

CDR3 sequence (DNA): TGTGCCAGCAGCCAGTTTAGGGGGCTGGACTCCTACGAGCAGTACTTC. Translating gives CASSQFRGLDSYEQYF. The V call is TRBV3-1 (or the pseudogene TRBV3-2), the J call TRBJ2-7; 7 bases agree with TRBD1. The CDR3 extends over 16 amino acids. Trimming removed 3 bases from V and 0 bases from J; junction bases left unmatched: 8. The germline CDR1 and CDR2 sequences are LGHDT and YNNKEL (reference sequence).

This chain uses TRBV29-1 with TRBJ1-1, with a possible D match to TRBD1 (5 bases). This CDR3 has 13 amino acids. Germline-derived CDR1 and CDR2 are SQVTM and ANQGSEA. V shed 5 bases and J shed 2 bases, with 12 bases lying between them. CDR3 in amino acids: CSVWGSPNTEAFF. In DNA form, the CDR3 reads TGCAGCGTTTGGGGCAGCCCTAACACTGAAGCTTTCTTT. The complete variable domain, with remaining parts taken from reference TRBV29-1 and TRBJ1-1, reads SAVISQKPSRDICQRGTSLTIQCQVDSQVTMMFWYRQQPGQSLTLIATANQGSEATYESGFVIDKFPISRPNLTFSTLTVSNMSPEDSSIYLCSVWGSPNTEAFFGQGTRLTVV.

J is TRBJ1-5 and V is TRBV5-1; TRBD1 might be the D (5 bases). CDR1 SGHRS and CDR2 YFSETQ come from the germline V gene. The V end was cut by 1 base, the J end by 4 bases, with 12 bases between. The CDR3 spans 15 residues. In nucleotides, the CDR3 is TGCGCCAGCAGCTTGATGCCAGGGATTAATCAGCCCCAGCATTTT. Encoded protein: CASSLMPGINQPQHF.

The chain has TRBV14 and TRBJ1-1; D may be TRBD1 (5 bases). V was trimmed by 4 bases and J by 6 bases, leaving 12 bases between them. This CDR3 contains 13 residues. Germline assignment: CDR1 SGHDN and CDR2 FVKESK. CDR3 nucleotides: TGTGCCAGCAGCCCTCGTAGGGGTTCTGAAGCTTTCTTT. Translation: CASSPRRGSEAFF.

The chain recombines TRBV7-8 with TRBJ1-1, with TRBD1 as a possible D gene (5 bases). V lost 6 bases, J lost 7 bases, and 9 bases lay in between. CDR1 and CDR2 from the germline V gene are SGHVS and FQNEAQ. The CDR3 spans 11 residues. The CDR3 DNA reads as TGTGCCAGCAGATCAGGGAATGAAGCTTTCTTT. Amino acid sequence: CASRSGNEAFF.

This chain links TRBV5-6 with TRBJ1-6, with 8 bases lining up with TRBD1. This CDR3 comprises 17 residues. V lost 4 bases, J lost 2 bases, and 8 bases stayed unmatched. Germline V gene sequence: CDR1 SGHDT, CDR2 YYEEEE. The CDR3 nucleotides read TGTGCCAGCAGCAGAGGGACAGGCTATACCTATAATTCACCCCTCCACTTT. Encoded protein: CASSRGTGYTYNSPLHF.

This clone was seen more than once but under ten times. The CDR3 spells CASSPFSTGNTEAFF. CDR3 in DNA: TGTGCCAGCTCACCATTTTCGACAGGGAACACTGAAGCTTTCTTT. The chain combines TRBV18 with TRBJ1-1, with D maybe TRBD1 (6 bases). CDR1 KGHSH and CDR2 LQKENI come from the germline V gene. The CDR3 runs 15 residues. Between the trimmed V and J ends, which lost 2 bases and 1 base, there was a span of 11 bases.

The chain uses TRBV5-1 and TRBJ1-1; possible D gene TRBD1, 6 bases. There are 15 residues in the CDR3. V dropped 0 bases and J dropped 2 bases, with 11 bases sitting between them. Germline CDR1 reads SGHRS; CDR2 reads YFSETQ. CDR3 amino acids: CASSLAFRGNTEAFF. The CDR3, as DNA: TGCGCCAGCAGCTTGGCCTTCAGGGGTAACACTGAAGCTTTCTTT.

V is TRBV6-6 and J is TRBJ2-7; TRBD1 is a possible D gene (6 bases). Trimming removed 6 bases at V and 0 bases at J, with 12 bases between. Germline V gene sequence: CDR1 MNHNY, CDR2 SVGAGI (reference sequence). This CDR3 contains 14 residues. The DNA for the CDR3 is TGTGCCAGCAGGCCGCCGGGACACTCCTACGAGCAGTACTTC. Its translation is CASRPPGHSYEQYF.

V usage is TRBV9 and J usage is TRBJ2-1, with TRBD2 matching 15 bases. V trimming: 3 bases; J trimming: 5 bases; junction bases outside the gene matches: 9. Germline V gene sequence: CDR1 SGDLS, CDR2 YYNGEE. There are 18 residues in the CDR3. The CDR3 bases are TGTGCCAGCAGCGGCGCAGAAGGACTAGCGGGGGGGCACAATGAGCAGTTCTTC. It yields the protein CASSGAEGLAGGHNEQFF.

The chain uses TRBV3-1 (or the pseudogene TRBV3-2) and TRBJ1-1; no clear D gene. The V end lost 4 bases, the J end lost 4 bases, and 7 bases lay between the germline ends. The CDR3 has 12 residues. Germline CDR1 reads LGHDT; CDR2 reads YNNKEL (reference sequence). The CDR3 sequence: CASSPIGTEAFF. In DNA form, the CDR3 reads TGTGCCAGCAGCCCGATCGGCACTGAAGCTTTCTTT.

The chain couples TRBV16 to TRBJ2-1; TRBD1 matches 8 bases. V trimming: 2 bases; J trimming: 9 bases; junction bases outside the gene matches: 3. This CDR3 has 13 amino acids. Germline lookup yields CDR1 KGHSY and CDR2 FQNENV. CDR3: CASSQDRGGEQFF. CDR3 bases: TGTGCCAGCAGCCAAGACAGGGGAGGTGAGCAGTTCTTC.

This clone was seen just once. The chain is built from TRBV7-3 and TRBJ2-3; 12 bases are a match to TRBD2. Germline V gene data show CDR1 as SGHTA and CDR2 as FQGTGA. This CDR3 is 13 amino acids long. The J segment lost 3 bases and the V segment lost 8 bases, leaving 0 bases of the junction unmatched. In DNA form, the CDR3 reads TGTGCCAGCGGACTAGCGGGGACAGATACGCAGTATTTT. Translating it yields CASGLAGTDTQYF.

The chain uses TRBV9 and TRBJ1-1, with a tentative D call TRBD1 (5 bases). CDR1 is SGDLS, CDR2 YYNGEE, per germline. The V end lost 4 bases, the J end lost 3 bases, and 16 bases lay between the germline ends. CDR3 length: 15 residues. The chain's CDR3 is CASSPHRNSHTEAFF. DNA of the CDR3: TGTGCCAGCAGCCCCCACAGGAATTCGCACACTGAAGCTTTCTTT.

This sequence joins TRBV9 and TRBJ1-2, with D possibly TRBD1 on 5 matching bases. V gave up 0 bases and J gave up 8 bases, with 14 bases separating them. Germline V gene data show CDR1 as SGDLS and CDR2 as YYNGEE. This CDR3 is built from 14 residues. The CDR3 region has the DNA TGTGCCAGCAGCGTAGGGGTAGGGGCAAGAGGCTACACCTTC. This sequence encodes CASSVGVGARGYTF.

The chain combines TRBV9 with TRBJ2-7; D remains ambiguous. CDR3 length equals 14 residues. With 4 bases removed from V and 1 base from J, the gap between germline ends came to 12 bases. Looked up from germline, CDR1 is SGDLS and CDR2 is YYNGEE. CDR3 in amino acids: CASSPREVSYEQYF. Here the CDR3 DNA reads TGTGCCAGCAGCCCTAGAGAGGTTTCCTACGAGCAGTACTTC.

This chain links TRBV24-1 with TRBJ2-1, with 8 positions matching TRBD1. V dropped 4 bases and J dropped 16; count of bases not matched to a gene: 11. In germline, CDR1 is KGHDR, CDR2 SFDVKD. This CDR3 has 13 amino acids. The CDR3 loop reads CATSEGLWTGLFF. DNA for the CDR3: TGTGCCACCAGTGAGGGCCTTTGGACAGGGTTATTCTTC.